This is a list of T cell receptor beta chains from one sample in a study of T cells in Graves' hyperthyroidism and ophthalmopathy. TCRdb re-called the multiplex PCR reads through MiXCR, storing one row per CDR3 protein. The data show a few hundred thousand distinct CDR3 sequences, with roughly 25% seen just once and 73% held by the top ten. Source material: blood. Receptors were obtained from a man over 45 with Graves' hyperthyroidism. Each CDR3 is given with its conserved first and last residue. Each record gives: J gene, D gene, V gene, clone size, CDR3 DNA, CDR3 protein. D genes are given only for firm matches. Expanded clones get a size class; other rows say once, few or many, or leave the size out.

>TRBJ2-2|TRBD1|TRBV7-3|few
TGTGCCAGCAGCTTCGCCGGGACAGGTTTCGCCGGGGAGCTGTTTTTT
CASSFAGTGFAGELFF
>TRBJ1-6|TRBD1|TRBV5-6|.
TGTGCCAGCAGCTTCAACAGGGGAGCTAATTCACCCCTCCACTTT
CASSFNRGANSPLHF
>TRBJ2-1|TRBD2|TRBV20-1|.
TGCAGTGTTTACCGGACTAGCGGAATCAACAATGAGCAGTTCTTC
CSVYRTSGINNEQFF
>TRBJ2-1|TRBD2|TRBV7-3|many
TGTGCCAGCAGCTTAACTAGCGACGGGACTAGCTACAATGAGCAGTTCTTC
CASSLTSDGTSYNEQFF
>TRBJ1-4|TRBD1|TRBV2|.
TGTGCCAGCAGTGAAGCCCAGGGGGCGGGTGAAAAACTGTTTTTT
CASSEAQGAGEKLFF
>TRBJ1-2|.|TRBV7-9|few
TGTGCCAGCAGTCAGAGGCCGCAAGGCTACACCTTC
CASSQRPQGYTF
>TRBJ2-1|.|TRBV11-3|few
TGTGCCAGCAGCCCCGGGGTTCGCAATGAGCAGTTCTTC
CASSPGVRNEQFF
>TRBJ2-5|.|TRBV12-3/TRBV12-4|.
TGTGCCAGCAGCCCAGGGGGGGGGAACAGCCAAGAGACCCAGTACTTC
CASSPGGGNSQETQYF
>TRBJ2-3|.|TRBV20-1|.
TGCAGTGCCAAGGACAAACCAGATACGCAGTATTTT
CSAKDKPDTQYF
>TRBJ2-5|.|TRBV5-6|.
TGTGCCAGCAGCGGCCGGACTGCAGAGACCCAGTACTTC
CASSGRTAETQYF
>TRBJ2-7|TRBD1|TRBV7-9|few
TGTGCCAGCAGCCCGATGACAGGGGCGTACGAGCAGTACTTC
CASSPMTGAYEQYF
>TRBJ2-1|TRBD2|TRBV12-3/TRBV12-4|many
TGTGCCAGCGGGACGGAAGGACTAGCGGTATCCAATGAGCAGTTCTTC
CASGTEGLAVSNEQFF
>TRBJ2-1|.|TRBV29-1|few
TGCAGCGTTGAATACCTAATTCGGGATGAGCAGTTCTTC
CSVEYLIRDEQFF
>TRBJ2-7|.|TRBV2|few
TGTGCCAGTGAATTACTGGGGGGAAGAGAGTACGAGCAGTACTTC
CASELLGGREYEQYF
>TRBJ2-5|.|TRBV9|.
TGTGCCAGCAGCGAGGCAGGGGCGGACCCCTCCCAAGGGGTGCAGTACTTC
CASSEAGADPSQGVQYF
>TRBJ2-1|TRBD2|TRBV20-1|many
TGCAGTGCTACCAAAACTAGCGGGACTCCTCATGAGCAGTTCTTC
CSATKTSGTPHEQFF
>TRBJ2-7|.|TRBV7-9|.
TGTGCCAGCAGCTTAGATCCCCGGCGGGGAACCTACGAGCAGTACTTC
CASSLDPRRGTYEQYF
>TRBJ2-1|.|TRBV11-2|many
TGTGCCAGCAGCCTAACGGCGGGTGAGCAGTTCTTC
CASSLTAGEQFF
>TRBJ2-1|.|TRBV6-1|few
TGTGCCAGCATGATGGAAAGCTCCTACAATGAGCAGTTCTTC
CASMMESSYNEQFF
>TRBJ2-3|.|TRBV7-9|.
TGTGCCAGCAGCTTCGGGCAGTTCCTGAGCACAGATACGCAGTATTTT
CASSFGQFLSTDTQYF
>TRBJ1-4|.|TRBV6-5|.
TGTGCCAGCAGTTCCTACGGGACACCGACCCGCGAAAAACTGTTTTTT
CASSSYGTPTREKLFF
>TRBJ2-1|.|TRBV7-2|few
TGTGCCAGCAGCTTAGATAGTAGAGGGCAGTTCTTC
CASSLDSRGQFF
>TRBJ1-3|.|TRBV9|few
TGTGCCAGCAGCGTAGGAGGCAGCTCTGGAAACACCATATATTTT
CASSVGGSSGNTIYF
>TRBJ2-6|.|TRBV7-3|few
TGTGCCAGCAGCTTAAAACCCCCGGTGGGGATTGGGGCCAACGTCCTGACTTTC
CASSLKPPVGIGANVLTF
>TRBJ2-7|TRBD1|TRBV25-1|.
TGTGCCAGCAGTGACCCACAGGGGGCCCCTAGTGAGCAGTACTTC
CASSDPQGAPSEQYF
>TRBJ2-7|.|TRBV11-2|many
TGTGCCAGCAGCTCAACAGGGTTCGAGCAGTACTTC
CASSSTGFEQYF
>TRBJ2-3|.|TRBV7-9|.
TGTGCCAGCAGCCCCGGGGCGGGTACGCAGTATTTT
CASSPGAGTQYF
>TRBJ2-4|.|TRBV2|.
TGTGCCAGCAGTGAACAGAACCTAGCCAAAAACATTCAGTACTTC
CASSEQNLAKNIQYF
>TRBJ2-1|.|TRBV6-2/TRBV6-3|.
TGTGCCAGCAGTCCCCCCAGGCGGGTCTCCTACAATGAGCAGTTCTTC
CASSPPRRVSYNEQFF
>TRBJ2-5|TRBD1|TRBV6-1|many
TGTGCCAGCAGTTCCGACAGGGGCGAGACCCAGTACTTC
CASSSDRGETQYF
>TRBJ2-2|.|TRBV2|.
TGTGCCAGCAGGCGACTAGTTAGGGAGCTGTTTTTT
CASRRLVRELFF
>TRBJ2-7|.|TRBV18|.
TGTGCCAGCTCAAACGACTACTCCTACGAGCAGTACTTC
CASSNDYSYEQYF
>TRBJ2-5|.|TRBV7-2|many
TGTGCCAGCAGCTTAGCGGAGACCCAGTACTTC
CASSLAETQYF
>TRBJ2-7|.|TRBV6-1|few
TGTGCCAGCAGTGAAGCTGGTTTCGAGCAGTACTTC
CASSEAGFEQYF
>TRBJ1-2|TRBD1|TRBV12-3/TRBV12-4|.
TGTGCCAGCAGTTTGGTGGGCAGGGGGTTTGTCTATGGCTACACCTTC
CASSLVGRGFVYGYTF
>TRBJ2-5|TRBD2|TRBV6-1|.
TGTGCCAGCAGTGATCGTGGGAGGGCCTGGGAGACCCAGTACTTC
CASSDRGRAWETQYF
>TRBJ1-5|TRBD1|TRBV6-2/TRBV6-3|.
TGTGCCAGCAGAACCCCCGGGACAGGGTTTTATAGCAATCAGCCCCAGCATTTT
CASRTPGTGFYSNQPQHF
>TRBJ1-1|.|TRBV3-1|many
TGTGCCAGCAGCCAAGTCTGGGGGACTACTGAAGCTTTCTTT
CASSQVWGTTEAFF
>TRBJ2-7|.|TRBV5-5|few
TGTGCCAGCAGCTTGGCAGTAGGGGTCGGGGAGCAGTACTTC
CASSLAVGVGEQYF
>TRBJ2-3|TRBD2|TRBV5-1|.
TGCGCCAGCTCGACTAGCGGGAGTGTAGATACGCAGTATTTT
CASSTSGSVDTQYF
>TRBJ1-1|.|TRBV6-1|.
TGTGCCAGCACTCGGGGGCACCGCACTGAAGCTTTCTTT
CASTRGHRTEAFF
>TRBJ1-1|.|TRBV7-2|.
TGTGCCAGCAGCCGACAGGTACCCTCCGTCGGAGCTTTCTTT
CASSRQVPSVGAFF
>TRBJ2-7|TRBD2|TRBV7-3|.
TGTGCCAGCAGCGCCCATACTAGCGGGAAATACAATGAGCAGTACTTC
CASSAHTSGKYNEQYF
>TRBJ2-7|.|TRBV11-3|many
TGTGCCAGCAGCTCTAAGACACCTTCCTACGAGCAGTACTTC
CASSSKTPSYEQYF
>TRBJ1-3|TRBD1|TRBV12-3/TRBV12-4|.
TGTGCCAGCAGTTTTAGGTCGACAGGGGTAGGGGGAAACACCATATATTTT
CASSFRSTGVGGNTIYF
>TRBJ1-1|.|TRBV7-2|.
TGTGCCAGCAGCTTACTTAGGGGGACTGAAGCTTTCTTT
CASSLLRGTEAFF
>TRBJ1-6|TRBD1|TRBV6-2/TRBV6-3|.
TGTGCCACGCGCGGCGGGACAGGTTATAATTCACCCCTCCACTTT
CATRGGTGYNSPLHF
>TRBJ2-5|TRBD2|TRBV20-1|.
TGCAGTGCTCATGGGACTAGCGGATTGTACCAAGAGACCCAGTACTTC
CSAHGTSGLYQETQYF
>TRBJ2-1|TRBD2|TRBV12-3/TRBV12-4|many
TGTGCCAGCAGTTTAGCGGGAGGGAACAATGAGCAGTTCTTC
CASSLAGGNNEQFF